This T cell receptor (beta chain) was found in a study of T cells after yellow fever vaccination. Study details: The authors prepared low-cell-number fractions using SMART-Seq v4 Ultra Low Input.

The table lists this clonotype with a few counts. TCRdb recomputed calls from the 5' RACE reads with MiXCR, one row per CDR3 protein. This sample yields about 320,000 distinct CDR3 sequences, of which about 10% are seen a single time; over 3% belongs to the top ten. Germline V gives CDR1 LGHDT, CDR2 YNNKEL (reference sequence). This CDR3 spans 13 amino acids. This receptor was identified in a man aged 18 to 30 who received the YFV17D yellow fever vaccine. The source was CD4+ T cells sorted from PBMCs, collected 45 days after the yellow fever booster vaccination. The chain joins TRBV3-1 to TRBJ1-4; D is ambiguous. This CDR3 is CPHLYPTNEKLFF. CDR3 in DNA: TGTCCACACCTATATCCAACTAATGAAAAACTGTTTTTT.